Shown below are 19 T cell receptor beta chains from a single sample sequenced in a study of CD8 T cells in Susac syndrome. Random hexamers were used to reverse transcribe an amount of about 0.45 to 1 ug RNA. TCRdb re-called the immunoSEQ multiplex PCR reads through MiXCR, storing one row per CDR3 protein. The sample lists 300,000 to 350,000 distinct CDR3 sequences, 90% to 95% occurring once. Sequenced sample: CD4+ T cells from PBMCs. The receptors shown here come from a human donor with multiple sclerosis.

The chain carries TRBV4-1 and TRBJ2-1; D call uncertain. The V end was cut by 8 bases, the J end by 5 bases, with 13 bases between. The CDR3 totals 13 residues. CDR1 MGHRA and CDR2 YSYEKL come from the germline V gene. In DNA, the CDR3 is TGCGCCAGCCGGCAGCAGGACCACAATGAGCAGTTCTTC. The encoded protein is CASRQQDHNEQFF.

This clonotype showed up just once. The chain's CDR3 is CASSLNRAGEKLFF. The CDR3 DNA sequence: TGTGCCAGCAGCTTAAACAGGGCGGGAGAAAAACTGTTTTTT. The V gene is TRBV7-2, the J gene TRBJ1-4, with a weak D call TRBD1 (6 bases). Deletions cut 2 bases from V and 8 bases from J, with 12 bases between. CDR1 is SGHTA and CDR2 is FQGNSA in the germline V gene. CDR3 length: 14 residues.

The rearrangement joins TRBV20-1 to TRBJ2-5; 9 positions match TRBD2. This CDR3 comprises 15 residues. The J segment lost 5 bases and the V segment lost 3 bases, leaving 10 bases of the junction unmatched. Germline V lookup: CDR1 DFQATT, CDR2 SNEGSKA (reference sequence). This CDR3 is CSASRVAGADETQYF. The CDR3, as DNA: TGCAGTGCTAGCCGGGTAGCGGGAGCTGACGAGACCCAGTACTTC.

This clonotype was seen only once. This chain connects TRBV6-1 to TRBJ2-3, with TRBD1 identical over 7 bases. Germline lookup yields CDR1 MNHNS and CDR2 SASEGT. Trimming took 8 bases from V and 2 from J; bases not matched to a gene: 10. This CDR3 comprises 15 residues. The CDR3, as DNA: TGTGCCAGCGGGGACAGTCGCGGCCTCACAGATACGCAGTATTTT. Its translation is CASGDSRGLTDTQYF.

J is TRBJ1-1 and V is TRBV29-1; D is possibly TRBD1 (6 bases). The V gene's germline CDR1 is SQVTM and CDR2 ANQGSEA. This CDR3 region has 13 residues. V lost 0 bases and J lost 6, with 11 bases in between. In nucleotides, the CDR3 is TGCAGCGTTGAAGAAGGGGGAGGGTCTGAAGCTTTCTTT. Translation: CSVEEGGGSEAFF.

This rearrangement joins TRBV2 to TRBJ1-2, with TRBD1 as a possible D gene (6 bases). Between the trimmed V and J ends, which lost 4 bases and 5 bases, there was a span of 8 bases. The CDR3 runs to 12 residues. Germline V gene lookup returns CDR1 SNHLY and CDR2 FYNNEI. The CDR3 nucleotides are TGTGCCAGCAGTGGGACAGCGTATGGCTACACCTTC. This translates into CASSGTAYGYTF.

The chain combines TRBV28 with TRBJ1-1; 7 nucleotides agree with TRBD1. The CDR3 length is 18 residues. J was trimmed by 0 bases and V by 2 bases; bases with no gene match: 12. Germline V gene data show CDR1 as MDHEN and CDR2 as SYDVKM. The CDR3 DNA reads TGTGCCAGCAGTTTAAGGGGCAGGGGGTTTACCCTGAACACTGAAGCTTTCTTT. Translated: CASSLRGRGFTLNTEAFF.

A single count supports this clonotype. The CDR3 loop reads CASSPGQVLSEQYF. CDR3 DNA sequence: TGTGCCAGCAGTCCGGGACAGGTCCTCTCCGAGCAGTACTTC. The chain carries TRBV2 and TRBJ2-7, with 8 bases that match TRBD1. CDR1 and CDR2 (germline): SNHLY, FYNNEI. The CDR3 is 14 residues long. The V segment lost 5 bases and the J segment 6 bases; nucleotides outside the gene matches: 9.

The chain recombines TRBV30 with TRBJ2-7, with D tentatively TRBD1 (5 bases). Germline CDR1 GTSNPN, CDR2 SVGIG (reference sequence). The CDR3 spans 13 residues. Trimming took 1 base from V and 6 from J, leaving 13 bases between them. The CDR3 protein is CAWSGRAFAEQYF. In nucleotides, the CDR3 is TGTGCCTGGAGTGGCAGGGCTTTCGCCGAGCAGTACTTC. Looking up the rest from reference TRBV30 and TRBJ2-7 gives the full variable domain: SQTIHQWPATLVQPVGSPLSLECTVEGTSNPNLYWYRQAAGRGLQLLFYSVGIGQISSEVPQNLSASRPQDRQFILSSKKLLLSDSGFYLCAWSGRAFAEQYFGPGTRLTVT.

The chain carries TRBV4-2 and TRBJ1-3, with D maybe TRBD1 (6 bases). The CDR3 sequence is 15 residues long. V lost 1 base to trimming and J lost 4 bases, with 11 bases between them. In germline, CDR1 is LGHNA, CDR2 YNFKEQ. CDR3 residues: CASSQVGGPGNTIYF. CDR3 bases: TGTGCCAGCAGCCAAGTCGGGGGCCCAGGAAACACCATATATTTT.

The V gene is TRBV30, the J gene TRBJ2-7, with 7 bases matching TRBD2. The CDR3 totals 16 residues. V lost 4 bases and J lost 3; bases outside the gene matches: 15. Germline assignment: CDR1 GTSNPN and CDR2 SVGIG (reference sequence). The CDR3 is CAWTGAGRIGLYEQYF. CDR3 nucleotide sequence: TGTGCCTGGACGGGAGCGGGGAGGATCGGTCTCTACGAGCAGTACTTC.

The V and J genes are TRBV20-1 and TRBJ2-3; perhaps TRBD2 as D (5 bases). The V gene's germline CDR1 is DFQATT and CDR2 SNEGSKA (reference sequence). The CDR3 loop spans 12 amino acids. Trimming pared 6 bases from V and 7 bases from J, leaving 14 bases between. In DNA, the CDR3 is TGCAGTGCCCCCTACCTAGCCCATACGCAGTATTTT. Protein product: CSAPYLAHTQYF.

The chain is built from TRBV25-1 and TRBJ1-1; D not certain. CDR1 is MGHDK, CDR2 SYGVNS, per germline. V lost 2 bases and J 2 bases, leaving 6 bases between the germline ends. This CDR3 spans 13 amino acids. CDR3 region: CASSELKNTEAFF. DNA of the CDR3: TGTGCCAGCAGTGAACTTAAAAACACTGAAGCTTTCTTT.

A single count supports this clonotype. The CDR3 is CASSLLNYEQYF. In nucleotides, the CDR3 is TGTGCCAGCAGCTTATTGAACTACGAGCAGTACTTC. The V gene is TRBV11-1, the J gene TRBJ2-7, with D hard to call. This CDR3 contains 12 residues. V was clipped by 2 bases and J by 3 bases, with 5 bases between them. CDR1 SGHAT and CDR2 FQDESV come from the germline V gene (reference sequence).

The chain combines TRBV19 with TRBJ1-5, with D uncertain. The CDR3 totals 13 residues. V gave up 5 bases and J gave up 6 bases, with 11 bases separating them. Per the germline V gene, CDR1 is LNHDA and CDR2 is SQIVND (reference sequence). The CDR3 DNA sequence: TGTGCCAGTAGTGCTGGGGTAGGTCAGCCCCAGCATTTT. Translating it yields CASSAGVGQPQHF.

The CDR3 protein is CAWAGLRSAYEQYF. In nucleotides, the CDR3 is TGTGCCTGGGCAGGGTTACGTTCCGCCTACGAGCAGTACTTC. The chain couples TRBV30 to TRBJ2-7; possibly TRBD1 for D (5 bases). Trimming pared 5 bases from V and 2 bases from J, leaving 16 bases between. CDR1 GTSNPN and CDR2 SVGIG come from the germline V gene (reference sequence). CDR3 length: 14 amino acids.

This sequence joins TRBV4-2 and TRBJ1-4; 9 positions match TRBD1. V trimming: 6 bases; J trimming: 5 bases; junction bases outside the gene matches: 13. This CDR3 region has 17 residues. The germline V gene has CDR1 LGHNA and CDR2 YNFKEQ. The CDR3 here is CASRLGTGRVPNEKLFF. CDR3 in DNA: TGTGCCAGCAGACTCGGGACAGGGAGGGTCCCCAATGAAAAACTGTTTTTT.

V usage is TRBV29-1 and J usage is TRBJ1-5; 8 bases map to TRBD1. V was pared by 6 bases and J by 3 bases, with 7 bases of the junction left unmatched. Germline CDR1 and CDR2: SQVTM and ANQGSEA. The CDR3 has 14 amino acids. The CDR3 sequence is CSVRDRGYNQPQHF. CDR3 DNA: TGCAGCGTGAGAGACAGGGGTTACAATCAGCCCCAGCATTTT.

The V call is TRBV3-1, the J call TRBJ2-2; D may be TRBD2 (5 bases). V was clipped by 4 bases and J by 5 bases, with 17 bases between them. The CDR3 runs 16 residues. The germline V gene encodes CDR1 LGHDT and CDR2 YNNKEL (reference sequence). CDR3 in amino acids: CASSPIRGSTTGELFF. The CDR3 nucleotides are TGTGCCAGCAGCCCTATTCGAGGGTCGACGACCGGGGAGCTGTTTTTT.